The 16 T cell receptor beta chains below come from one sample, sequenced in a study of fetal regulatory T cell absence and autoimmunity. Data came from immunoSEQ multiplex PCR; TCRdb stores just in-frame clones and leaves some out. The data contain approximately 46,000 clones, about 79% of them singletons. Sequenced material: cord blood. These receptors came from a newborn boy with IPEX syndrome.

This clone was detected only once. This rearrangement joins TRBV11-3 to TRBJ2-1, with a tentative D call TRBD2 (7 bases). Germline lookup yields CDR1 SGHNT and CDR2 YENEEA. The CDR3 length is 15 residues. V was cut by 4 bases and J by 8 bases, with 18 bases left in between. The CDR3 region is CASSWGGGPGDEQFF. The CDR3 nucleotides read TGTGCCAGCAGCTGGGGCGGGGGCCCCGGGGATGAGCAGTTCTTC.

The CDR3 here is CASSVTLETQYF. In DNA, the CDR3 is TGTGCCAGCAGCGTGACCTTAGAGACCCAGTACTTC. The chain links TRBV5-8 to TRBJ2-5; D remains ambiguous. The CDR3 runs 12 residues. The V and J ends lost 4 bases and 4 bases respectively, with 8 bases between them. The V gene's germline CDR1 is SGHTS and CDR2 YDEGEE.

The chain combines TRBV30 with TRBJ2-3; no clear D. The CDR3 is made up of 15 amino acids. V lost 2 bases and J lost 0, with 12 bases in between. Germline V gene lookup returns CDR1 GTSNPN and CDR2 SVGIG (reference sequence). In DNA form, the CDR3 reads TGTGCCTGGAGTTTCGGCGCCGCAAGCACAGATACGCAGTATTTT. Protein sequence: CAWSFGAASTDTQYF.

The chain carries TRBV7-7 and TRBJ2-4; 13 bases map to TRBD2. The DNA end lines up better with TRBJ2-5; the J call may be wrong. CDR1 and CDR2 (germline): SSHAT, FNYEAQ (reference sequence). There are 17 residues in the CDR3. The CDR3, as DNA: TGTGCCAGCAGCGCCAGACTAGCGGGAGGTTCCCAAGAGACCCAGTACTTC. It yields the protein CASSARLAGGSQETQYF.

The V call is TRBV7-2, the J call TRBJ1-3; 7 nucleotides agree with TRBD1. The CDR3 extends over 16 amino acids. V shed 1 base, J shed 2 bases, and the junction held 5 bases outside the gene matches. Germline V gives CDR1 SGHTA, CDR2 FQGNSA. CDR3 sequence reads: CASSLGPGGPGNTIYF. The DNA for the CDR3 is TGTGCCAGCAGCTTAGGACCAGGGGGGCCTGGAAACACCATATATTTT.

The J gene is TRBJ2-2, the V gene TRBV7-2, with D perhaps matching TRBD1 (6 bases). The CDR3 extends over 15 amino acids. CDR1 and CDR2 (germline): SGHTA, FQGNSA. V dropped 3 bases and J dropped 6 bases, with 14 bases sitting between them. The CDR3 spells CASSLSTRGSGELFF. DNA of the CDR3: TGTGCCAGCAGCTTGAGTACGAGGGGGTCCGGGGAGCTGTTTTTT.

Regarding this clone: The sample holds other DNA sequences that translate to the same CDR3. J is TRBJ2-7 and V is TRBV27, with TRBD2 as a possible D gene (5 bases). Germline CDR1 and CDR2: MNHEY and SMNVEV (reference sequence). V lost 4 bases and J lost 4, with 5 bases in between. The CDR3 is 11 amino acids. The DNA for the CDR3 is TGTGCCAGCAGTTCGGGATACGAGCAGTACTTC. This translates into CASSSGYEQYF.

A single count supports this clone. The chain links TRBV29-1 to TRBJ2-7; D not resolved. There are 11 residues in the CDR3. Germline loops: CDR1 SQVTM, CDR2 ANQGSEA. The V gene lost 4 bases and the J gene lost 3 bases, with 7 bases spanning the gap. The CDR3: CSVVYGYEQYF. As DNA, the CDR3 is TGCAGCGTTGTCTACGGCTACGAGCAGTACTTC.

The gene calls are TRBV27 and TRBJ1-2; the D is unclear. The length of the CDR3 is 13 residues. Germline loops: CDR1 MNHEY, CDR2 SMNVEV (reference sequence). V was pared by 4 bases and J by 6 bases, with 12 bases between. The CDR3 sequence is CASSYRGLNGYTF. For the CDR3, the DNA is TGTGCCAGCAGTTATCGAGGTCTAAATGGCTACACCTTC.

This clone occurred a few times. The chain uses TRBV2 and TRBJ2-2; D gene uncertain. This CDR3 is 11 amino acids long. Germline V gene lookup returns CDR1 SNHLY and CDR2 FYNNEI. Trimming pared 6 bases from V and 5 bases from J, leaving 4 bases between. DNA for the CDR3: TGTGCCAGCAGGGCGACCGGGGAGCTGTTTTTT. It yields the protein CASRATGELFF.

This sequence joins TRBV11-3 and TRBJ2-2; TRBD1 agrees at 7 bases. Germline V lookup: CDR1 SGHNT, CDR2 YENEEA. With 6 bases clipped from V and 7 bases from J, the junction kept 8 bases outside the gene matches. The CDR3 runs to 14 residues. CDR3 in DNA: TGTGCCAGCAGTCCCGACAGGGTGAGCGGGGAGCTGTTTTTT. Its translation: CASSPDRVSGELFF.

The chain has TRBV21-1 and TRBJ1-1. TRBV21-1 is a listed pseudogene. CDR3 length: 13 amino acids. DNA of the CDR3: TGTGCCAGCAGCAATACAGGAGGCACTGAAGCTTTCTTT. It codes for CASSNTGGTEAFF.

The CDR3 nucleotides read TGCAGCCCCGGGACTAGCGGGGGGACAGATACGCAGTATTTT. Its translation is CSPGTSGGTDTQYF. The chain carries TRBV29-1 and TRBJ2-3; 15 nucleotides line up with TRBD2. The germline V gene has CDR1 SQVTM and CDR2 ANQGSEA. V lost 8 bases and J lost 3; bases outside the gene matches: 3. The CDR3 totals 14 residues.

The V call is TRBV7-9, the J call TRBJ2-5, with 10 bases aligning to TRBD1. Germline values: CDR1 SEHNR, CDR2 FQNEAQ (reference sequence). The CDR3 extends over 13 amino acids. V was pared by 5 bases and J by 7 bases, with 4 bases of the junction left unmatched. This CDR3 is CASSRTGGMTQYF. The CDR3 region has the DNA TGTGCCAGCAGCCGGACAGGGGGGATGACCCAGTACTTC.

The gene calls are TRBV6-6 and TRBJ1-2; D is unclear. From germline, CDR1 is MNHNY and CDR2 SVGAGI (reference sequence). The CDR3 runs to 15 residues. V was cut by 2 bases and J by 5 bases, with 15 bases left in between. CDR3 protein: CASSYTPTGEYGYTF. CDR3 coding DNA: TGTGCCAGCAGTTACACCCCTACGGGAGAGTATGGCTACACCTTC.

The chain couples TRBV23-1 to TRBJ1-6; 7 nucleotides match TRBD1. TRBV23-1 is reported as an ORF; its role is uncertain. The CDR3 is made up of 15 amino acids. The CDR3 DNA is TGCTCACACCTTCAACCAGGGGGGGCAAATTCACCCCTCCACTTT. The encoded protein is CSHLQPGGANSPLHF.